These 14 T cell receptor beta chains were sequenced from one sample in a study of metastatic and nonmetastatic thyroid tumors. Each patient came to thyroid surgery without any prior treatment (of any kind). TCRdb re-clonotyped the PCR reads via MiXCR. The sample yields 15,000 to 20,000 clones, 25% to 30% seen once. Sample: tumor tissue. The receptor set was obtained from a female donor with papillary thyroid cancer or a benign thyroid nodule (not recorded which). Some clones in this sample may be carry-over from other donors' samples.

The chain links TRBV18 to TRBJ1-3; maybe TRBD1 (6 bases). V was trimmed by 3 bases and J by 4 bases, leaving 13 bases between them. Germline V gene lookup returns CDR1 KGHSH and CDR2 LQKENI. The CDR3 length is 15 residues. The CDR3 sequence is CASSPTGTPGNTIYF. The CDR3 coding sequence is TGTGCCAGCTCACCTACAGGGACACCCGGAAACACCATATATTTT.

The CDR3: CASSLDGGWGYTF. For the CDR3, the DNA is TGCGCCAGCAGCTTGGACGGGGGCTGGGGCTACACCTTC. The chain employs TRBV5-1 and TRBJ1-2; possible D gene TRBD1, 6 bases. The V and J ends lost 0 bases and 8 bases respectively, with 11 bases between them. The CDR3 loop spans 13 amino acids. Per the germline V gene, CDR1 is SGHRS and CDR2 is YFSETQ.

This clone showed up just a few times. The CDR3 nucleotides read TGTGCCAGCAGTGACGGGCCGATGCTGAGCTACACCTTC. Its protein product is CASSDGPMLSYTF. The rearrangement links TRBV6-4 to TRBJ1-2, with no clear D. The CDR3 totals 13 residues. Germline-derived CDR1 and CDR2 are MRHNA and SNTAGT. V dropped 2 bases and J dropped 9 bases, with 13 bases sitting between them.

The rearrangement joins TRBV20-1 to TRBJ2-1; tentatively, D is TRBD2 (6 bases). V lost 2 bases to trimming and J lost 1 base, with 9 bases between them. The germline gives CDR1 DFQATT, CDR2 SNEGSKA (reference sequence). The CDR3 is 14 amino acids. CDR3 coding DNA: TGCAGTGCTAGACCTGGGGGGTCCTACAATGAGCAGTTCTTC. Translating gives CSARPGGSYNEQFF.

This clone is medium-sized by share. V is TRBV7-2 and J is TRBJ2-7; no reliable D call. The CDR3 is 11 amino acids. In germline, CDR1 is SGHTA, CDR2 FQGNSA. The V gene lost 5 bases and the J gene lost 6 bases, with 8 bases spanning the gap. CDR3 region: CASSLSGEQYF. CDR3 DNA sequence: TGTGCCAGCAGCCTCTCTGGCGAGCAGTACTTC.

This chain uses TRBV11-2 with TRBJ1-2; D is unresolved. V lost 5 bases and J lost 7, with 14 bases in between. Per germline, CDR1 SGHAT and CDR2 FQNNGV. This CDR3 comprises 13 residues. The CDR3 DNA is TGTGCCAGCAGCCCAAATCGGGCCGGTGGCTACACCTTC. Protein: CASSPNRAGGYTF.

This clone has a count of ten or more. The J gene is TRBJ1-1, the V gene TRBV11-1, with D uncertain. Germline V gene data show CDR1 as SGHAT and CDR2 as FQDESV (reference sequence). V lost 1 base and J lost 1, with 7 bases in between. The CDR3 totals 14 residues. DNA of the CDR3: TGTGCCAGCAGCTTAGGGGGAAAGAACACTGAAGCTTTCTTT. Protein: CASSLGGKNTEAFF.

This clone has only a few counts. This sequence joins TRBV9 and TRBJ1-2, with D possibly matching TRBD1 (6 bases). CDR1 is SGDLS and CDR2 is YYNGEE in the germline V gene. This CDR3 is built from 12 residues. V dropped 8 bases and J dropped 4 bases, with 12 bases sitting between them. The CDR3 is CARKQGPYGYTF. The CDR3 DNA sequence: TGTGCCAGAAAACAGGGCCCCTATGGCTACACCTTC.

This clone is labeled medium-sized. The chain joins TRBV6-1 to TRBJ2-1, with D hard to call. The CDR3 extends over 14 amino acids. V lost 8 bases, J lost 0 bases, and 11 bases lay in between. From germline, CDR1 is MNHNS and CDR2 SASEGT. CDR3 coding DNA: TGTGCCAGCGTCACGGCGAGCTCCTACAATGAGCAGTTCTTC. It encodes CASVTASSYNEQFF.

This clone has a handful of counts. The CDR3 DNA follows: TGTGCCAGCAGTTTACGCGGGTCCTATGGCTACACCTTC. Its translation: CASSLRGSYGYTF. This chain connects TRBV12-3 or TRBV12-4 to TRBJ1-2; no definite D call. There are 13 residues in the CDR3. V was trimmed by 2 bases and J by 4 bases, leaving 8 bases between them.

There are a few counts of this clone. This sequence joins TRBV2 and TRBJ1-4; D may be TRBD1 (5 bases). This CDR3 has 13 amino acids. The V gene's germline CDR1 is SNHLY and CDR2 FYNNEI. This CDR3 reads CDNSRDLNEKLFF. DNA for the CDR3: TGTGACAACAGTCGGGACCTTAATGAAAAACTGTTTTTT. Variable domain in full (rest from reference TRBV2 and TRBJ1-4): EPEVTQTPSHQVTQMGQEVILRCVPISNHLYFYWYRQILGQKVEFLVSFYNNEISEKSEIFDDQFSVERPDGSNFTLKIRSTKLEDSAMYFCDNSRDLNEKLFFGSGTQLSVL.

This sequence joins TRBV6-1 and TRBJ2-7; the match to TRBD1 covers 9 bases. Unmatched junction bases numbered 8, after V lost 6 bases and J lost 2 bases. CDR1 MNHNS and CDR2 SASEGT come from the germline V gene. This CDR3 contains 15 residues. The CDR3 sequence: CASSTRQGGPYEQYF. The CDR3 nucleotides read TGTGCCAGCAGCACCCGACAGGGGGGGCCCTACGAGCAGTACTTC.

Relative to its sample, this clone is medium-sized. This sequence joins TRBV20-1 and TRBJ2-1; TRBD2 matches 9 bases. CDR1 is DFQATT, CDR2 SNEGSKA, per germline (reference sequence). V lost 3 bases, J lost 10 bases, and 13 bases stayed unmatched. CDR3 length: 15 amino acids. The CDR3 loop is CSARVLAGLRGEQFF. The CDR3 nucleotides read TGCAGTGCTAGGGTACTAGCGGGCCTGAGGGGAGAGCAGTTCTTC.

The chain recombines TRBV16 with TRBJ2-7; 7 bases are shared with TRBD2. Germline assignment: CDR1 KGHSY and CDR2 FQNENV. The CDR3 loop spans 13 amino acids. The V gene end was trimmed by 5 bases and the J gene end by 5 bases; junction bases not matched to a gene: 6. CDR3 nucleotides: TGTGCCAGCAGCGGCGGGAGTAGGAACGAGCAGTACTTC. Protein: CASSGGSRNEQYF.